Listed here is a single T cell receptor (beta chain). This sample is drawn from a study of cytomegalovirus exposure and HLA in healthy donors. The V end lost 5 bases, the J end lost 6 bases, and 18 bases lay between the germline ends. Germline CDR1 LNHNV, CDR2 YYDKDF (reference sequence). This CDR3 is built from 15 residues. Repertoires were generated with immunoSEQ multiplex PCR, while TCRdb's copy carries only in-frame clones and drops some. The sample includes 65,000 to 95,000 clones, approximately 93% seen only once; the top ten take approximately 4%. The V call is TRBV15, the J call TRBJ2-3; D is uncertain. The sample consisted of PBMCs. The source is a woman aged 30 to 39 in good health and CMV-seronegative. CDR3 nucleotides: TGTGCCACCAGCCGCAGAGAGGAGAAGGCGGATACGCAGTATTTT. Residues: CATSRREEKADTQYF. Drawing the rest from reference TRBV15 and TRBJ2-3, the complete variable domain is DAMVIQNPRYQVTQFGKPVTLSCSQTLNHNVMYWYQQKSSQAPKLLFHYYDKDFNNEADTPDNFQSRRPNTSFCFLDIRSPGLGDTAMYLCATSRREEKADTQYFGPGTRLTVL.